What follows are 26 T cell receptor beta chains derived from one specimen sequenced in a study of blood T cell repertoires in COVID-19 (dated by TCRdb to 2019 to 2021). Receptors were amplified or captured by the immunoSEQ multiplex PCR assay. This immuneACCESS table, as held by TCRdb, lists in-frame sequences with V and J called but not all clones. Of the missing ones, under half trace to an unresolved V gene in checked studies; the others have no known cause. This sample comprises some 400,000 clones, over 75% of them detected only once. Of the sample, roughly 1.1% is held by the ten largest clones. The sample consisted of PBMCs or T cells enriched from blood (not recorded which). These receptor sequences come from a man aged 30 to 45 who had recovered from COVID-19.

V gene TRBV28 combines with J gene TRBJ1-4, with 9 bases identical to TRBD1. The CDR3 length is 18 residues. Germline-derived CDR1 and CDR2 are MDHEN and SYDVKM. Unmatched junction bases numbered 12, after V lost 5 bases and J lost 2 bases. CDR3 protein: CASSAHPTGTGTNEKLFF. The CDR3 nucleotides read TGTGCCAGCAGTGCCCACCCCACCGGGACAGGGACTAATGAAAAACTGTTTTTT.

This rearrangement joins TRBV11-2 to TRBJ2-2, with a possible D match to TRBD2 (6 bases). Trimming took off 0 bases at V and 1 base at J, with 9 bases between the two ends. This CDR3 has 16 amino acids. Germline values: CDR1 SGHAT, CDR2 FQNNGV. CDR3 in amino acids: CASSLEDGRNTGELFF. The CDR3 DNA reads as TGTGCCAGCAGCTTAGAGGACGGGAGGAACACCGGGGAGCTGTTTTTT.

The chain couples TRBV2 to TRBJ1-6; the match to TRBD1 covers 11 bases. Germline V gives CDR1 SNHLY, CDR2 FYNNEI. J was trimmed by 6 bases and V by 4 bases; bases with no gene match: 2. This CDR3 comprises 15 residues. The CDR3 coding sequence is TGTGCCAGCAGTGTGGACAGGGGGCTTAATTCACCCCTCCACTTT. Its protein is CASSVDRGLNSPLHF.

J is TRBJ2-2 and V is TRBV12-3 or TRBV12-4; D unresolved. Trimming left V 6 bases short and J 6 bases short, with 11 bases between. The CDR3 is 13 amino acids. The CDR3 DNA follows: TGTGCCAGCAGCCTCGTGAGGTCCGGGGAGCTGTTTTTT. This gives the protein CASSLVRSGELFF.

This rearrangement joins TRBV12-3 or TRBV12-4 to TRBJ1-2, with 8 bases aligning to TRBD1. V shed 4 bases and J 14 bases; nucleotides not matched to a gene: 9. The CDR3 consists of 12 residues. CDR3 protein: CASSSTGVAWTF. CDR3 DNA sequence: TGTGCCAGCAGTTCGACAGGGGTCGCTTGGACCTTC.

CDR3 DNA sequence: TGTGCCAGCAGCCAGTGGGGGGGTGACGAGCAGTACTTC. Protein sequence: CASSQWGGDEQYF. The V call is TRBV3-1 (or the pseudogene TRBV3-2), the J call TRBJ2-7, with 7 nucleotides matching TRBD2. Germline V lookup: CDR1 LGHDT, CDR2 YNNKEL (reference sequence). This CDR3 region has 13 residues. After removal of 3 bases from V and 5 bases from J, the junction contained 4 bases not matched to a gene.

The V and J genes are TRBV7-9 and TRBJ2-1; 7 bases map to TRBD2. With 5 bases clipped from V and 8 bases from J, the junction kept 15 bases outside the gene matches. CDR1 is SEHNR and CDR2 is FQNEAQ in the germline V gene (reference sequence). The CDR3 totals 16 residues. CDR3 region: CASSAMSGTRPHEQFF. The CDR3 bases are TGTGCCAGCAGCGCGATGAGCGGGACCAGGCCGCATGAGCAGTTCTTC.

A remark on this clone: At the DNA level, this CDR3 is encoded by other sequences in the same sample as well. The gene calls are TRBV28 and TRBJ1-5; 9 nucleotides align to TRBD1. The CDR3 has 13 residues. Germline CDR1 and CDR2: MDHEN and SYDVKM. V was clipped by 6 bases and J by 4 bases; unmatched bases: 1. The CDR3 loop is CASRGTGNQPQHF. CDR3 bases: TGTGCCAGCAGGGGGACAGGGAATCAGCCCCAGCATTTT.

This chain joins TRBV2 and TRBJ2-1; 8 bases match TRBD2. CDR3 length: 15 amino acids. V gave up 8 bases and J gave up 4 bases; unmatched junction bases: 10. CDR1 SNHLY and CDR2 FYNNEI come from the germline V gene. Here the CDR3 reads CASGIGSGIYNEQFF. CDR3 DNA: TGTGCCAGCGGGATCGGTAGCGGGATTTACAATGAGCAGTTCTTC.

The chain has TRBV2 and TRBJ1-6, with D perhaps matching TRBD1 (5 bases). Germline V CDR1 and CDR2: SNHLY, FYNNEI. V lost 7 bases and J lost 2, with 12 bases in between. CDR3 size: 15 residues. CDR3 nucleotide sequence: TGTGCCAGCACAGATACAGGCGCCTATAATTCACCCCTCCACTTT. Encoded protein: CASTDTGAYNSPLHF.

V usage is TRBV2 and J usage is TRBJ1-5; D gene uncertain. Germline V CDR1 and CDR2: SNHLY, FYNNEI. The V end lost 4 bases, the J end lost 1 base, and 2 bases lay between the germline ends. The CDR3 extends over 12 amino acids. As DNA, the CDR3 is TGTGCCAGCAGTGCAAGCAATCAGCCCCAGCATTTT. Translation gives CASSASNQPQHF.

The CDR3 loop is CASSDRANTIYF. CDR3 in DNA: TGTGCCAGCAGTGACAGGGCTAACACCATATATTTT. V gene TRBV2 combines with J gene TRBJ1-3, with D possibly matching TRBD1 (5 bases). This CDR3 has 12 amino acids. Germline V gives CDR1 SNHLY, CDR2 FYNNEI. V lost 3 bases, J lost 7 bases, and 7 bases lay in between.

This clone was seen only a few times. The V gene is TRBV9, the J gene TRBJ2-7; 11 bases line up with TRBD2. This CDR3 is 14 amino acids long. After removal of 0 bases from V and 9 bases from J, the junction contained 5 bases not matched to a gene. Germline loops: CDR1 SGDLS, CDR2 YYNGEE. The chain's CDR3 is CASSVETSGTVQYF. The CDR3 DNA reads TGTGCCAGCAGCGTAGAGACTAGCGGGACGGTGCAGTACTTC.

The V gene is TRBV29-1, the J gene TRBJ2-1, with 9 positions matching TRBD1. J was trimmed by 1 base and V by 4 bases; bases with no gene match: 8. CDR3 length: 16 amino acids. Germline loops: CDR1 SQVTM, CDR2 ANQGSEA. The DNA for the CDR3 is TGCAGCGTTGCCATGGGACAGGGAGGTTCCTACAATGAGCAGTTCTTC. It yields the protein CSVAMGQGGSYNEQFF.

The rearrangement uses TRBV6-5 and TRBJ2-1, with 10 bases identical to TRBD1. V trimming: 5 bases; J trimming: 6 bases; junction bases outside the gene matches: 7. In germline, CDR1 is MNHEY, CDR2 SVGAGI. The CDR3 runs to 15 residues. As DNA, the CDR3 is TGTGCCAGCAGTAAACCGGGACAGGGGAGCAATGAGCAGTTCTTC. Its protein is CASSKPGQGSNEQFF.

This rearrangement joins TRBV29-1 to TRBJ2-1, with D perhaps matching TRBD1 (5 bases). V lost 5 bases to trimming and J lost 2 bases, with 13 bases between them. This CDR3 has 14 amino acids. Looked up from germline, CDR1 is SQVTM and CDR2 is ANQGSEA. CDR3 nucleotides: TGCAGCGTTACTAAGGGGTCGGCCTACAATGAGCAGTTCTTC. It specifies CSVTKGSAYNEQFF.

For the CDR3, the DNA is TGCGCCAGCAGCACAAGGACAGGGGAAGAGACCCAGTACTTC. It encodes CASSTRTGEETQYF. This chain uses TRBV5-1 with TRBJ2-5; TRBD1 agrees at 9 bases. The CDR3 extends over 14 amino acids. After removal of 4 bases from V and 3 bases from J, the junction contained 4 bases not matched to a gene. Germline V gene sequence: CDR1 SGHRS, CDR2 YFSETQ. Variable domain in full (rest from reference TRBV5-1 and TRBJ2-5): KAGVTQTPRYLIKTRGQQVTLSCSPISGHRSVSWYQQTPGQGLQFLFEYFSETQRNKGNFPGRFSGRQFSNSRSEMNVSTLELGDSALYLCASSTRTGEETQYFGPGTRLLVL.

The sample holds one count of this clone. The chain recombines TRBV5-1 with TRBJ2-2; D is ambiguous. Germline V lookup: CDR1 SGHRS, CDR2 YFSETQ. Trimming took off 6 bases at V and 5 bases at J, with 20 bases between the two ends. CDR3 length: 16 amino acids. The CDR3: CASTNRVQSDTGELFF. The CDR3 region has the DNA TGCGCCAGCACAAATCGGGTCCAGAGTGATACCGGGGAGCTGTTTTTT.

The table lists this clone with a few counts. The rearrangement joins TRBV5-5 to TRBJ1-6, with TRBD1 matching over 7 bases. V dropped 3 bases and J dropped 5; count of bases not matched to a gene: 5. Germline CDR1 and CDR2: SGHKS and YYEKEE (reference sequence). CDR3 length equals 15 residues. In nucleotides, the CDR3 is TGTGCCAGCAGCTACACAGGGGCGAATAATTCACCCCTCCACTTT. Its translation: CASSYTGANNSPLHF.

This clone occurred many times. V and J are TRBV28 and TRBJ2-7, with D possibly matching TRBD2 (6 bases). Deletions cut 6 bases from V and 2 bases from J, with 8 bases between. CDR1 is MDHEN and CDR2 is SYDVKM in the germline V gene. The CDR3 totals 12 residues. The DNA for the CDR3 is TGTGCCAGCAGCGCTAGCGCCTACGAGCAGTACTTC. Its protein product is CASSASAYEQYF.

The chain links TRBV3-1 (or the pseudogene TRBV3-2) to TRBJ1-6; TRBD1 is a possible D gene (5 bases). This CDR3 is built from 16 residues. Per the germline V gene, CDR1 is LGHDT and CDR2 is YNNKEL (reference sequence). The V end was cut by 1 base, the J end by 10 bases, with 17 bases between. CDR3 region: CASSQGGQGLNSPLHF. CDR3 coding DNA: TGTGCCAGCAGCCAAGGAGGCCAGGGACTCAACTCACCCCTCCACTTT.

The rearrangement uses TRBV2 and TRBJ1-5; D unresolved. CDR1 SNHLY and CDR2 FYNNEI come from the germline V gene. The CDR3 has 13 residues. The V end was cut by 5 bases, the J end by 9 bases, with 14 bases between. The CDR3 DNA follows: TGTGCCAGCAGTCAGGCCATTAGGCTGCCCCAGCATTTT. It specifies CASSQAIRLPQHF.

V and J are TRBV3-1 (or the pseudogene TRBV3-2) and TRBJ2-1; D possibly corresponds to TRBD1 (5 bases). Trimming cost V 4 bases and J 2 bases, with 12 bases left between them. Germline V gives CDR1 LGHDT, CDR2 YNNKEL (reference sequence). The CDR3 consists of 15 residues. The CDR3 reads CASSPQGSTYNEQFF. CDR3 nucleotide sequence: TGTGCCAGCAGCCCCCAGGGATCTACCTACAATGAGCAGTTCTTC.

This chain links TRBV5-1 with TRBJ2-7, with D possibly TRBD2 on 7 matching bases. Per germline, CDR1 SGHRS and CDR2 YFSETQ. With 0 bases removed from V and 2 bases from J, the gap between germline ends came to 15 bases. There are 16 residues in the CDR3. CDR3 in DNA: TGCGCCAGCAGCTTGGCGGCAGACGGGGGGCCCTACGAGCAGTACTTC. This sequence encodes CASSLAADGGPYEQYF.

The genes are TRBV28 and TRBJ2-7; 9 positions agree with TRBD1. Trimming took 8 bases from V and 1 from J; bases not matched to a gene: 6. The CDR3 contains 14 residues. Germline values: CDR1 MDHEN, CDR2 SYDVKM. CDR3 nucleotide sequence: TGTGCCAGCCGTTCGACAGGGGGATCCTACGAGCAGTACTTC. It is translated as CASRSTGGSYEQYF.

The V and J genes are TRBV7-2 and TRBJ2-1; D call uncertain. CDR3 size: 11 residues. Germline V gene lookup returns CDR1 SGHTA and CDR2 FQGNSA. V lost 5 bases and J 9 bases, leaving 8 bases between the germline ends. The CDR3 coding sequence is TGTGCCAGCAGCCTACTGGTTGAGCAGTTCTTC. As protein: CASSLLVEQFF.